The 27 T cell receptor beta chains below come from one sample, sequenced in a study of blood T cell repertoires in COVID-19. This table comes from immunoSEQ multiplex PCR, and its TCRdb copy is limited to in-frame clones, with some not included. The sample shows roughly 250,000 clones, around 81% of them seen only once. Sequencing was carried out using peripheral blood. The origin of the receptors is a woman aged 55-70 years with active or convalescent COVID-19.

This sequence joins TRBV20-1 and TRBJ2-2; no clear D. Germline CDR1 and CDR2: DFQATT and SNEGSKA (reference sequence). Trimming took off 1 base at V and 6 bases at J, with 3 bases between the two ends. This CDR3 is built from 11 residues. The CDR3, as DNA: TGCAGTGCTAGAGCGGCCGGGGAGCTGTTTTTT. Protein sequence: CSARAAGELFF.

The chain joins TRBV6-1 to TRBJ2-5, with D tentatively TRBD1 (6 bases). The germline CDR1 and CDR2 sequences are MNHNS and SASEGT. The CDR3 covers 12 residues. V lost 2 bases and J 5 bases, leaving 6 bases between the germline ends. CDR3 sequence (DNA): TGTGCCAGCAGTGAAAGGGGGGAGACCCAGTACTTC. This encodes CASSERGETQYF.

V is TRBV10-3 and J is TRBJ2-7; 11 bases are shared with TRBD2. Unmatched junction bases numbered 6, after V lost 10 bases and J lost 4 bases. CDR1 is ENHRY, CDR2 SYGVKD, per germline. The CDR3 has 13 residues. Written as DNA, the CDR3 is TGTGCCACCTCAACTAGCGGGGGATACGAGCAGTACTTC. Its translation is CATSTSGGYEQYF.

CDR3 DNA: TGTGCCAGCAGCCTGAGGACAGGGGATAACTATGGCTACACCTTC. Translated: CASSLRTGDNYGYTF. The chain employs TRBV14 and TRBJ1-2; 9 bases agree with TRBD1. CDR3 length: 15 amino acids. From germline, CDR1 is SGHDN and CDR2 FVKESK. Losses at the gene ends were 4 bases for V and 1 base for J; bases not matched to a gene: 4.

The J gene is TRBJ1-1, the V gene TRBV27, with 7 bases that match TRBD1. The CDR3 is 15 residues long. Germline-derived CDR1 and CDR2 are MNHEY and SMNVEV (reference sequence). Trimming cost V 0 bases and J 4 bases; bases outside gene matches: 5. CDR3 sequence (DNA): TGTGCCAGCAGTTTATCCACTTCAGGGGGCACTGAAGCTTTCTTT. Protein: CASSLSTSGGTEAFF.

The rearrangement uses TRBV2 and TRBJ2-1; 14 bases are shared with TRBD2. Unmatched junction bases numbered 10, after V lost 10 bases and J lost 5 bases. Germline-derived CDR1 and CDR2 are SNHLY and FYNNEI. The length of the CDR3 is 16 residues. CDR3 nucleotide sequence: TGTGCCACCGGGACTAGCGGGGGCCGGGCGGACAATGAGCAGTTCTTC. This translates into CATGTSGGRADNEQFF.

The gene calls are TRBV7-9 and TRBJ2-2; D perhaps matches TRBD1 (6 bases). CDR1 SEHNR and CDR2 FQNEAQ come from the germline V gene (reference sequence). V shed 1 base and J shed 3 bases, with 6 bases lying between them. The CDR3 is 14 residues long. The CDR3 here is CASSLEGDTGELFF. The CDR3 nucleotides are TGTGCCAGCAGCTTAGAGGGGGACACCGGGGAGCTGTTTTTT. The whole variable domain, filled in from reference TRBV7-9 and TRBJ2-2, reads DTGVSQNPRHKITKRGQNVTFRCDPISEHNRLYWYRQTLGQGPEFLTYFQNEAQLEKSRLLSDRFSAERPKGSFSTLEIQRTEQGDSAMYLCASSLEGDTGELFFGEGSRLTVL.

This chain uses TRBV19 with TRBJ2-1, with 11 bases lining up with TRBD1. The CDR3 extends over 17 amino acids. In germline, CDR1 is LNHDA, CDR2 SQIVND (reference sequence). V lost 5 bases to trimming and J lost 4 bases; unmatched junction nucleotides: 10. CDR3: CASSHGQGAGGYNEQFF. In DNA, the CDR3 is TGTGCCAGTAGTCACGGACAGGGGGCCGGGGGTTACAATGAGCAGTTCTTC.

This chain connects TRBV18 to TRBJ2-2, with D possibly being TRBD1 (5 bases). This CDR3 has 14 amino acids. Trimming left V 3 bases short and J 6 bases short, with 11 bases between. From germline, CDR1 is KGHSH and CDR2 LQKENI. CDR3 nucleotide sequence: TGTGCCAGCTCACCGGGGCAGGTTCCCGGGGAGCTGTTTTTT. Translation gives CASSPGQVPGELFF.

V usage is TRBV21-1 and J usage is TRBJ1-6; TRBD1, the D gene given by the table, was not confirmed from the DNA. TRBV21-1 is marked as a pseudogene. The CDR3 contains 17 residues. CDR3 sequence (DNA): TGTGCCAGCAGCGGGTATCGGACAGGGCTCTATAATTCACCCCTCCACTTT. It translates to CASSGYRTGLYNSPLHF.

This sequence joins TRBV6-6 and TRBJ2-2, with 7 bases matching TRBD1. The junction had 7 bases not matched to a gene; V was cut back by 6 bases and J by 3 bases. The CDR3 runs 15 residues. Germline CDR1 reads MNHNY; CDR2 reads SVGAGI (reference sequence). The CDR3 sequence: CASRLTGVDTGELFF. The DNA of the CDR3 is TGTGCCAGCAGGCTAACAGGGGTGGACACCGGGGAGCTGTTTTTT.

The V call is TRBV6-6, the J call TRBJ1-4; TRBD1 matches at 11 bases. The CDR3 has 14 residues. Germline V gene lookup returns CDR1 MNHNY and CDR2 SVGAGI (reference sequence). V gave up 5 bases and J gave up 8 bases; unmatched junction bases: 4. The CDR3 is CASSHGTGGEKLFF. CDR3 bases: TGTGCCAGCAGTCACGGGACAGGGGGAGAAAAACTGTTTTTT.

The genes are TRBV30 and TRBJ2-2; 11 bases fit TRBD1. CDR3 length: 14 residues. CDR1 and CDR2 (germline): GTSNPN, SVGIG (reference sequence). With 8 bases clipped from V and 0 bases from J, the junction kept 2 bases outside the gene matches. The CDR3 region has the DNA TGTGCCCGGGGACAGGGGGCGAACACCGGGGAGCTGTTTTTT. This encodes CARGQGANTGELFF.

In this sample, this clone turned up a few times. V is TRBV19 and J is TRBJ1-2, with D uncertain. Germline CDR1 LNHDA, CDR2 SQIVND (reference sequence). This CDR3 has 13 amino acids. Trimming shortened V by 5 bases and J by 4 bases, and 11 bases separated the two germline ends. This CDR3 is CASSVTATYGYTF. In DNA form, the CDR3 reads TGTGCCAGTAGTGTGACTGCTACCTATGGCTACACCTTC.

The chain uses TRBV9 and TRBJ2-7, with 7 bases that match TRBD1. This CDR3 comprises 14 residues. Germline-derived CDR1 and CDR2 are SGDLS and YYNGEE. V gave up 3 bases and J gave up 4 bases; unmatched junction bases: 7. The CDR3 coding sequence is TGTGCCAGCAGCGGCCGGGACAGTGTATACGAGCAGTACTTC. It yields the protein CASSGRDSVYEQYF.

This chain links TRBV5-4 with TRBJ1-1; D might be TRBD1 (6 bases). Germline V gene lookup returns CDR1 SGHNT and CDR2 YYREEE (reference sequence). V shed 4 bases and J shed 1 base, with 26 bases lying between them. The CDR3 length is 19 residues. The CDR3 here is CASSPTRAGGGTSNTEAFF. The DNA for the CDR3 is TGTGCCAGCAGCCCCACTCGGGCTGGCGGTGGGACATCGAACACTGAAGCTTTCTTT.

This clone was counted a few times. This rearrangement joins TRBV7-9 to TRBJ1-4; TRBD1 matches 8 bases. Losses at the gene ends were 5 bases for V and 2 bases for J; bases not matched to a gene: 4. The CDR3 covers 15 residues. The V gene's germline CDR1 is SEHNR and CDR2 FQNEAQ (reference sequence). CDR3 amino acids: CASSISGGTNEKLFF. For the CDR3, the DNA is TGTGCCAGCAGCATATCAGGGGGCACTAATGAAAAACTGTTTTTT.

The chain employs TRBV3-1 (or the pseudogene TRBV3-2) and TRBJ1-1; D unclear. CDR1 is LGHDT and CDR2 is YNNKEL in the germline V gene (reference sequence). The CDR3 has 15 amino acids. V lost 0 bases to trimming and J lost 12 bases, with 20 bases between them. CDR3 sequence reads: CASSQDGVEEGSTFF. For the CDR3, the DNA is TGTGCCAGCAGCCAAGACGGAGTGGAAGAGGGAAGTACTTTCTTT.

The V call is TRBV18, the J call TRBJ2-7; a weak D match, TRBD1 (6 bases). The V and J ends lost 1 base and 5 bases respectively, with 15 bases between them. This CDR3 comprises 15 residues. Germline V lookup: CDR1 KGHSH, CDR2 LQKENI. As DNA, the CDR3 is TGTGCCAGCTCACCACAAACAGGGTATAGGGACGAGCAGTACTTC. Amino acid sequence: CASSPQTGYRDEQYF.

On this clone: Additional DNA sequences in this sample encode the identical CDR3. The chain employs TRBV28 and TRBJ1-5, with D maybe TRBD1 (5 bases). The CDR3 spans 15 residues. V was trimmed by 2 bases and J by 6 bases, leaving 14 bases between them. Germline assignment: CDR1 MDHEN and CDR2 SYDVKM. DNA for the CDR3: TGTGCCAGCAGTTTAGGGCAGGGTTTCCGTCAGCCCCAGCATTTT. It yields the protein CASSLGQGFRQPQHF.

This clone was seen a few times. The V call is TRBV6-6, the J call TRBJ1-2; 7 bases match TRBD1. CDR1 MNHNY and CDR2 SVGAGI come from the germline V gene (reference sequence). The CDR3 spans 14 residues. J was trimmed by 8 bases and V by 2 bases; bases with no gene match: 8. For the CDR3, the DNA is TGTGCCAGCAGTTACCCGGGAGGGGGCAGGGGCTACACCTTC. Translated, it gives CASSYPGGGRGYTF.

The genes are TRBV6-5 and TRBJ2-2, with D tentatively TRBD2 (6 bases). The CDR3 loop spans 14 amino acids. CDR1 is MNHEY, CDR2 SVGAGI, per germline. V shed 7 bases and J shed 5 bases, with 14 bases lying between them. The CDR3 region has the DNA TGTGCCAGCATTGTCGGGGGATTAACCGGGGAGCTGTTTTTT. It translates to CASIVGGLTGELFF.

The V call is TRBV14, the J call TRBJ2-3; 7 bases align to TRBD1. Germline lookup yields CDR1 SGHDN and CDR2 FVKESK. This CDR3 contains 15 residues. The V gene end was trimmed by 4 bases and the J gene end by 1 base; junction bases not matched to a gene: 5. CDR3 DNA sequence: TGTGCCAGCAGCCGCCCCGGGACAGGCACAGATACGCAGTATTTT. It yields the protein CASSRPGTGTDTQYF.

CDR3 protein: CASSDIGAGGYTF. The DNA for the CDR3 is TGTGCCAGCAGTGACATAGGGGCCGGTGGCTACACCTTC. This chain joins TRBV2 and TRBJ1-2; weak D call: TRBD1 (5 bases). In germline, CDR1 is SNHLY, CDR2 FYNNEI. The V end lost 3 bases, the J end lost 7 bases, and 12 bases lay between the germline ends. This CDR3 has 13 amino acids.

This clone was recorded once. This sequence joins TRBV4-3 and TRBJ2-3, with a tentative D call TRBD2 (6 bases). Germline assignment: CDR1 LGHNA and CDR2 YSLEER. Deletions cut 3 bases from V and 0 bases from J, with 10 bases between. The CDR3 sequence is 15 residues long. The CDR3 DNA reads TGCGCCAGCAGCCATTTAGCGGAAAGCACAGATACGCAGTATTTT. This translates into CASSHLAESTDTQYF.

This sequence joins TRBV19 and TRBJ1-1; the D is unclear. The germline gives CDR1 LNHDA, CDR2 SQIVND (reference sequence). V was trimmed by 6 bases and J by 1 base, leaving 6 bases between them. The CDR3 runs 12 residues. The CDR3 region is CASRFKNTEAFF. CDR3 sequence (DNA): TGTGCCAGTAGATTCAAGAACACTGAAGCTTTCTTT. Variable domain in full (rest from reference TRBV19 and TRBJ1-1): DGGITQSPKYLFRKEGQNVTLSCEQNLNHDAMYWYRQDPGQGLRLIYYSQIVNDFQKGDIAEGYSVSREKKESFPLTVTSAQKNPTAFYLCASRFKNTEAFFGQGTRLTVV.

The chain links TRBV3-1 (or the pseudogene TRBV3-2) to TRBJ1-1; D unresolved. With 1 base removed from V and 7 bases from J, the gap between germline ends came to 16 bases. CDR1 and CDR2 (germline): LGHDT, YNNKEL (reference sequence). The CDR3 consists of 15 residues. CDR3 sequence (DNA): TGTGCCAGCAGCCAAGCCCCTACCCGGGTGGGTGAAGCTTTCTTT. Protein product: CASSQAPTRVGEAFF.